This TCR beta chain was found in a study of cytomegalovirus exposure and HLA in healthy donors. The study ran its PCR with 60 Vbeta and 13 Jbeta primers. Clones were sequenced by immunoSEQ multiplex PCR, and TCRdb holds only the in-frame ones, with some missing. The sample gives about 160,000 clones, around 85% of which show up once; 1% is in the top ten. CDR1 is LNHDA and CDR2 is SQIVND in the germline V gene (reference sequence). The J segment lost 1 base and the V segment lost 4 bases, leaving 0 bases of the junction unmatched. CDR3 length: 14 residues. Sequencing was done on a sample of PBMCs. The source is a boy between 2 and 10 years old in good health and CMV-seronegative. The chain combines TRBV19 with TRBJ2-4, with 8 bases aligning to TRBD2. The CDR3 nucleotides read TGTGCCAGTAGTAGCGGGAGGGCCAAAAACATTCAGTACTTC. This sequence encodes CASSSGRAKNIQYF.